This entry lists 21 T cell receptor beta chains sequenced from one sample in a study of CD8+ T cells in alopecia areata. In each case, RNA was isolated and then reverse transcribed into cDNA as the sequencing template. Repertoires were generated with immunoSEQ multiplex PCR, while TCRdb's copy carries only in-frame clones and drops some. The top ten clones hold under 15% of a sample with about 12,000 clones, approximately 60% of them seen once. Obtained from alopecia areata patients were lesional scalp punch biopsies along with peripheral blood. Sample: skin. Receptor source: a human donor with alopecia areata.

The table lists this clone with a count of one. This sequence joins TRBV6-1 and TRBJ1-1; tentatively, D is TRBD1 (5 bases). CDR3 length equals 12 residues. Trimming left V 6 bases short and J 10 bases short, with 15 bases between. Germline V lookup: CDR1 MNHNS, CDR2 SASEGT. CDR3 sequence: CASREQVRRAFF. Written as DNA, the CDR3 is TGTGCCAGCAGGGAACAGGTCCGACGAGCTTTCTTT.

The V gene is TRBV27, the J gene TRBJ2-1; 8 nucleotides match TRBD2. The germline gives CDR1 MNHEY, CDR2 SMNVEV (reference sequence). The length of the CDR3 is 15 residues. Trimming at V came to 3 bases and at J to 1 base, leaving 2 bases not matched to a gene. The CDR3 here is CASSLGLVSYNEQFF. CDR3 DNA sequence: TGTGCCAGCAGTTTGGGACTAGTATCCTACAATGAGCAGTTCTTC.

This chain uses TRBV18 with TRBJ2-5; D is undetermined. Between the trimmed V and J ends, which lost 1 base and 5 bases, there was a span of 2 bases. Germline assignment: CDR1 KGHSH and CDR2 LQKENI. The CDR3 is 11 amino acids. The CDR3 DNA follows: TGTGCCAGCTCACCACGCGAGACCCAGTACTTC. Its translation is CASSPRETQYF.

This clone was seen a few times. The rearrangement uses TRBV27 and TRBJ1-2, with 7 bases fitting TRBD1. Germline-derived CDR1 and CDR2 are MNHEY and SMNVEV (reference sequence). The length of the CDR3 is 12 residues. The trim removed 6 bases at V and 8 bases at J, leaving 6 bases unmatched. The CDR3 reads CASRTGRGGYTF. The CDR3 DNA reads TGTGCCAGCAGGACAGGGAGGGGCGGCTACACCTTC.

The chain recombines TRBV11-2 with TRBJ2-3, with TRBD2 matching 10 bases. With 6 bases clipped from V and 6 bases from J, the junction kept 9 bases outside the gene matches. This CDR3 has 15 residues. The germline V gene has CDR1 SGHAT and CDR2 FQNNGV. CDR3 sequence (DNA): TGTGCCAGCAGGGATGTAGCGGGGGGTCTTGATACGCAGTATTTT. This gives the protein CASRDVAGGLDTQYF.

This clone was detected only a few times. Here the CDR3 DNA reads TGTGCCAGCACTACCGACAGGGAGGCCTACAATGAGCAGTTCTTC. Protein sequence: CASTTDREAYNEQFF. This sequence joins TRBV6-5 and TRBJ2-1, with D perhaps matching TRBD1 (7 bases). V dropped 7 bases and J dropped 2 bases, with 15 bases sitting between them. CDR3 length: 15 amino acids. The germline CDR1 and CDR2 sequences are MNHEY and SVGAGI.

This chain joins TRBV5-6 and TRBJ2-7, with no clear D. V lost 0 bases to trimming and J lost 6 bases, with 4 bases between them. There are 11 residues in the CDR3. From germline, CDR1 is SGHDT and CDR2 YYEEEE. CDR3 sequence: CASSLGREQYF. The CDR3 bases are TGTGCCAGCAGCTTGGGTCGCGAGCAGTACTTC. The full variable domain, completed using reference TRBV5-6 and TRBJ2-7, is DAGVTQSPTHLIKTRGQQVTLRCSPKSGHDTVSWYQQALGQGPQFIFQYYEEEERQRGNFPDRFSGHQFPNYSSELNVNALLLGDSALYLCASSLGREQYFGPGTRLTVT.

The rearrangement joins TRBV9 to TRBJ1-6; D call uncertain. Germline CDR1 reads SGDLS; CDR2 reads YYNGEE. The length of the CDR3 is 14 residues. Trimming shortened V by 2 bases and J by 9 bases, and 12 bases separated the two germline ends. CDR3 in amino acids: CASSVMEGGSPLHF. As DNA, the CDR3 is TGTGCCAGCAGCGTCATGGAAGGAGGTTCACCCCTCCACTTT.

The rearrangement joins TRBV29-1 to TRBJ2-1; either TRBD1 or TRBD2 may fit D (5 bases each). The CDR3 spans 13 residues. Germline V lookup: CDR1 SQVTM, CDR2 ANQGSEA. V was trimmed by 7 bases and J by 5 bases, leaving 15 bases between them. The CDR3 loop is CSDKDGDHNEQFF. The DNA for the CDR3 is TGCAGCGACAAGGATGGGGACCACAATGAGCAGTTCTTC.

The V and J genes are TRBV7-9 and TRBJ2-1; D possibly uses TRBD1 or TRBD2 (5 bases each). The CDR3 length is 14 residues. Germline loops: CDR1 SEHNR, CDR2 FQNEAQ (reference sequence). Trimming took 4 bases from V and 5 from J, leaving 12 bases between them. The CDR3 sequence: CASSSEDNDNEQFF. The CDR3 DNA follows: TGTGCCAGCAGCTCGGAGGACAACGACAATGAGCAGTTCTTC.

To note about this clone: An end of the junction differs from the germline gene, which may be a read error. The CDR3 loop reads CARSNRDSGPKNIQYF. The CDR3, as DNA: TGTGCCCGCAGCAACCGAGACTCGGGCCCCAAAAACATTCAGTACTTC. The chain carries TRBV13 and TRBJ2-4; no definite D call. CDR3 length equals 16 residues. Germline V gene data show CDR1 as PRHDT and CDR2 as FYEKMQ (reference sequence). Full variable domain (missing parts from reference TRBV13 and TRBJ2-4): AAGVIQSPRHLIKEKRETATLKCYPIPRHDTVYWYQQGPGQDPQFLISFYEKMQSDKGSIPDRFSAQQFSDYHSELNMSSLELGDSALYFCARSNRDSGPKNIQYFGAGTRLSVL.

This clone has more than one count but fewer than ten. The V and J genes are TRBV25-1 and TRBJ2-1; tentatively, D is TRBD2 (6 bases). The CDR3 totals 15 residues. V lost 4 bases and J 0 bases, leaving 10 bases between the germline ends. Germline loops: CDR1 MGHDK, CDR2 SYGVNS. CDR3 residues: CASSGAGSSYNEQFF. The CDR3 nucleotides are TGTGCCAGCAGTGGAGCGGGCTCCTCCTACAATGAGCAGTTCTTC.

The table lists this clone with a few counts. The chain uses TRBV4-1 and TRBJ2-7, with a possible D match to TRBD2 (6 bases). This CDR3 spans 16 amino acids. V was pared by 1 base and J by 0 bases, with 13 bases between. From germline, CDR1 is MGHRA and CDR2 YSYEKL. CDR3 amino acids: CASSQVSNGSSYEQYF. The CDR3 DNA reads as TGCGCCAGCAGCCAAGTTTCCAACGGGAGCTCCTACGAGCAGTACTTC.

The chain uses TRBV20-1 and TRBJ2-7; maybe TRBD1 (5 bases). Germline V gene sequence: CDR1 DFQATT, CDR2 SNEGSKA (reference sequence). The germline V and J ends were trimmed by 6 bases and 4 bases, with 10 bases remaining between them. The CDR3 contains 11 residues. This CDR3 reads CSARVGYEQYF. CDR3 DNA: TGCAGTGCCAGGGTAGGGTACGAGCAGTACTTC.

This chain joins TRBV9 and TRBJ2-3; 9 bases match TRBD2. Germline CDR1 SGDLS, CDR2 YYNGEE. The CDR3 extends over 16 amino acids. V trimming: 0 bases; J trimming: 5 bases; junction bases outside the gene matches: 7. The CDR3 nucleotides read TGTGCCAGCAGCGTAGTAGCGCGGGAGGGCAAAGATACGCAGTATTTT. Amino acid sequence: CASSVVAREGKDTQYF. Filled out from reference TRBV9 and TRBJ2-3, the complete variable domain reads DSGVTQTPKHLITATGQRVTLRCSPRSGDLSVYWYQQSLDQGLQFLIQYYNGEERAKGNILERFSAQQFPDLHSELNLSSLELGDSALYFCASSVVAREGKDTQYFGPGTRLTVL.

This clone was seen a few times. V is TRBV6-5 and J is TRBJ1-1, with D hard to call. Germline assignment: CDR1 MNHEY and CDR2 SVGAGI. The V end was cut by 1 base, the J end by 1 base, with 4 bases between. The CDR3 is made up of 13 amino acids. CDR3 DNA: TGTGCCAGCAGTTACTGGGAGAACACTGAAGCTTTCTTT. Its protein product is CASSYWENTEAFF.

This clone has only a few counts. The CDR3, as DNA: TGTGCCAGCGGGCCGGGCTTCACAGATACGCAGTATTTT. Its translation: CASGPGFTDTQYF. The chain couples TRBV27 to TRBJ2-3; D ambiguous. V lost 8 bases and J lost 2, with 11 bases in between. This CDR3 has 13 residues. Germline assignment: CDR1 MNHEY and CDR2 SMNVEV (reference sequence).

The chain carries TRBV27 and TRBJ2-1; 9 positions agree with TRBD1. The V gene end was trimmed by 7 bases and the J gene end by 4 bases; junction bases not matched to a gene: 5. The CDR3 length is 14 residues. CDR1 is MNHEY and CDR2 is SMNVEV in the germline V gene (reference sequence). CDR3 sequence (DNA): TGTGCCAGCATGGTGGACAGGGGATACAATGAGCAGTTCTTC. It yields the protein CASMVDRGYNEQFF.

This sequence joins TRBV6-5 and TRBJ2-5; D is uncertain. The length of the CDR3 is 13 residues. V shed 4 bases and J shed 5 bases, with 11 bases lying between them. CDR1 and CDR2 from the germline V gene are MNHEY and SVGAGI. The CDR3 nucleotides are TGTGCCAGCAGTTTTTCCGGCGTGGAGACCCAGTACTTC. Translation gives CASSFSGVETQYF.

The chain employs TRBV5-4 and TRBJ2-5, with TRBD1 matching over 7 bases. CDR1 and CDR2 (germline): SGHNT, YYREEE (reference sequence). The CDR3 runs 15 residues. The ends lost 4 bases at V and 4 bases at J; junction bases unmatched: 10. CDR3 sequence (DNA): TGTGCCAGCAGCACGCTCAGACAGGGTGGAGAGACCCAGTACTTC. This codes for CASSTLRQGGETQYF.

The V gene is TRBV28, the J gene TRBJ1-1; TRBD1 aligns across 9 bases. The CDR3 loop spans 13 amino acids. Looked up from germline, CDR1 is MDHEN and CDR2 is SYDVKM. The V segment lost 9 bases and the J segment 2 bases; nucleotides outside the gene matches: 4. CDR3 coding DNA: TGTGCCAGTTACAGGGGGCGAAACACTGAAGCTTTCTTT. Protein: CASYRGRNTEAFF.